The rows below give T cell receptor beta chains drawn from one sample of a study of cytomegalovirus exposure and HLA in healthy donors. TCRdb's table, derived via immunoSEQ multiplex PCR, lists solely in-frame clones and lacks some. The sample consists of around 110,000 clones, around 76% of them appearing once. The sample was PBMCs. The receptors come from a man aged 18-30 years in good health and CMV-seronegative. Both conserved end residues are part of each CDR3. A D gene is named only where the DNA matches it firmly. Not every row has a clone size; where given, it reads once, few, many or a size class.

J gene | D gene | V gene | clone size | CDR3 protein | CDR3 DNA
TRBJ2-1 | TRBD1 | TRBV11-1 | NA | CASSSTGPVRNEQFF | TGTGCCAGCAGCTCGACAGGGCCGGTAAGGAATGAGCAGTTCTTC
TRBJ2-7 | TRBD1 | TRBV4-3 | NA | CASSHRTGWTYEQYF | TGCGCCAGCAGCCACCGGACAGGGTGGACCTACGAGCAGTACTTC
TRBJ2-5 | TRBD2 | TRBV14 | NA | CASSPGLAGYQETQYF | TGTGCCAGCAGCCCAGGACTAGCGGGTTACCAAGAGACCCAGTACTTC
TRBJ1-2 | NA | TRBV5-1 | NA | CASSPFGGEGYGYTF | TGCGCCAGCAGCCCTTTCGGAGGGGAAGGCTATGGCTACACCTTC
TRBJ1-1 | NA | TRBV4-2 | NA | CASSQSDRTNTEAFF | TGTGCCAGCAGCCAATCAGACAGGACGAACACTGAAGCTTTCTTT
TRBJ1-3 | NA | TRBV18 | NA | CASSPLGHSSGNTIYF | TGTGCCAGCTCACCACTGGGACACAGCTCTGGAAACACCATATATTTT
TRBJ1-2 | NA | TRBV27 | NA | CASSPRTIGGYTF | TGTGCCAGCAGCCCCCGTACTATTGGGGGCTACACCTTC
TRBJ2-1 | NA | TRBV5-1 | NA | CASSGGINEQFF | TGCGCCAGCAGCGGGGGGATTAATGAGCAGTTCTTC
TRBJ1-2 | NA | TRBV7-9 | NA | CASSPQGRLGYTF | TGTGCCAGCAGCCCGCAGGGGCGTCTCGGCTACACCTTC
TRBJ2-5 | TRBD2 | TRBV5-4 | NA | CASSLAGGWETQYF | TGTGCCAGCAGCTTAGCGGGGGGATGGGAGACCCAGTACTTC
TRBJ2-7 | TRBD1 | TRBV7-6 | few | CASSARRGDRGYEQYF | TGTGCCAGCAGCGCAAGAAGGGGGGACAGGGGCTACGAGCAGTACTTC
TRBJ2-3 | TRBD2 | TRBV5-1 | NA | CASSHGTSVGTDTQYF | TGCGCCAGCAGCCACGGGACTAGCGTCGGCACAGATACGCAGTATTTT
TRBJ2-5 | NA | TRBV6-5 | NA | CASSAELVSETQYF | TGTGCCAGCAGTGCTGAACTAGTCTCCGAGACCCAGTACTTC
TRBJ2-6 | NA | TRBV28 | NA | CASSPQVSGANVLTF | TGTGCCAGCAGCCCACAGGTCTCTGGGGCCAACGTCCTGACTTTC
TRBJ1-2 | TRBD1 | TRBV9 | NA | CASSAPTGGYSTDDYGYTF | TGTGCCAGCAGCGCCCCAACAGGGGGATACTCTACTGACGACTATGGCTACACCTTC
TRBJ1-5 | TRBD1 | TRBV28 | NA | CASSSSTGQQPQHF | TGTGCCAGCAGTTCCTCGACAGGGCAACAGCCCCAGCATTTT
TRBJ2-7 | NA | TRBV9 | NA | CASSPGGSEQYF | TGTGCCAGCAGCCCCGGAGGCAGCGAGCAGTACTTC
TRBJ2-1 | TRBD2 | TRBV25-1 | few | CASSESTGGERGPFF | TGTGCCAGCAGTGAATCTACGGGGGGGGAGAGGGGACCGTTCTTC
TRBJ1-1 | NA | TRBV12-5 | NA | CASGKTGQNTGSEAFF | TGTGCTAGTGGTAAGACAGGACAAAATACTGGGTCTGAAGCTTTCTTT
TRBJ2-3 | NA | TRBV27 | NA | CASSLPPGDRGQSTTDTQYF | TGTGCCAGCAGTTTGCCCCCGGGGGACAGAGGCCAATCGACCACAGATACGCAGTATTTT
TRBJ2-2 | TRBD1 | TRBV18 | few | CASSPNRGVGTGELFF | TGTGCCAGCTCACCCAACAGGGGAGTAGGTACCGGGGAGCTGTTTTTT
TRBJ2-7 | NA | TRBV29-1 | once | CSVLGQTYYEQYF | TGCAGCGTTCTCGGACAGACGTACTACGAGCAGTACTTC
TRBJ2-2 | NA | TRBV5-1 | NA | CASKGTLNTGELFF | TGCGCCAGCAAGGGGACATTGAACACCGGGGAGCTGTTTTTT
TRBJ2-1 | TRBD2 | TRBV10-3 | once | CATSGAGGPNEQFF | TGTGCCACGAGCGGGGCGGGGGGGCCAAATGAGCAGTTCTTC
TRBJ1-2 | NA | TRBV5-6 | many | CASSRRANYGYTF | TGTGCCAGCAGCAGGAGGGCTAACTATGGCTACACCTTC
TRBJ2-2 | TRBD1 | TRBV15 | NA | CATSLTPGQGIRGELFF | TGTGCCACCAGCCTTACCCCGGGACAGGGAATCAGAGGGGAGCTGTTTTTT
TRBJ2-2 | NA | TRBV19 | once | CASSIDAGGELFF | TGTGCCAGTAGTATAGATGCCGGCGGGGAGCTGTTTTTT
TRBJ2-3 | NA | TRBV2 | NA | CASSEFAGRVADTQYF | TGTGCCAGCAGTGAATTTGCGGGGAGAGTCGCAGATACGCAGTATTTT
TRBJ1-2 | TRBD1 | TRBV5-1 | NA | CASSVTGQGTYGYTF | TGCGCCAGCAGTGTCACGGGACAGGGAACCTATGGCTACACCTTC
TRBJ2-7 | NA | TRBV7-2 | once | CASSLGLPGQTSYEQYF | TGTGCCAGCAGCTTAGGACTGCCCGGACAGACTTCCTACGAGCAGTACTTC
TRBJ2-3 | TRBD2 | TRBV4-1 | few | CASSPAGAGGTDTQYF | TGCGCCAGCAGCCCGGCCGGGGCGGGGGGCACAGATACGCAGTATTTT
TRBJ1-1 | NA | TRBV9 | NA | CASSVFDRDTEAFF | TGTGCCAGCAGCGTGTTCGACCGGGACACTGAAGCTTTCTTT
TRBJ2-3 | NA | TRBV5-4 | NA | CASSPTQGREQYF | TGTGCCAGCAGCCCGACGCAAGGGCGGGAGCAGTATTTT
TRBJ2-1 | NA | TRBV7-9 | NA | CSSSLGAAGYTYNEQFF | TGTTCCAGCAGCTTGGGGGCTGCAGGGTACACCTACAATGAGCAGTTCTTC
TRBJ2-4 | NA | TRBV19 | NA | CASSTLDRIAKNIQYF | TGTGCCAGTAGTACCCTCGACAGAATCGCCAAAAACATTCAGTACTTC
TRBJ1-2 | TRBD1 | TRBV6-5 | NA | CASRDRGKYGYTF | TGTGCCAGCAGAGACAGGGGCAAATATGGCTACACCTTC
TRBJ1-6 | NA | TRBV27 | NA | CASRLQGYNSPLHF | TGTGCCAGCAGGCTCCAGGGTTATAATTCACCCCTCCACTTT
TRBJ1-2 | NA | TRBV6-4 | NA | CASSDGPYGYTF | TGTGCCAGCAGTGACGGCCCCTATGGCTACACCTTC
TRBJ1-3 | NA | TRBV29-1 | NA | CSVRGSGNTIYF | TGCAGCGTGCGGGGCTCTGGAAACACCATATATTTT
TRBJ2-2 | TRBD1 | TRBV28 | few | CASKKTGGNTGELFF | TGTGCCAGCAAAAAGACAGGGGGGAACACCGGGGAGCTGTTTTTT
TRBJ2-5 | TRBD1 | TRBV18 | NA | CASKETGQGSRETQYF | TGTGCCAGCAAGGAAACGGGACAGGGCTCGCGAGAGACCCAGTACTTC
TRBJ2-7 | NA | TRBV4-3 | NA | CASSQVSGGLSYEQYF | TGCGCCAGCAGCCAAGTATCCGGGGGACTCTCCTACGAGCAGTACTTC
TRBJ2-5 | TRBD1 | TRBV5-1 | NA | CASSRTGLKETQYF | TGCGCCAGCTCACGGACAGGGCTAAAAGAGACCCAGTACTTC
TRBJ2-3 | TRBD2 | TRBV4-3 | NA | CASSQVRGGRGTQYF | TGCGCCAGCAGCCAAGTACGGGGGGGGCGGGGTACGCAGTATTTT
TRBJ2-2 | NA | TRBV4-3 | NA | CASSQDRGFSGELFF | TGCGCCAGCAGCCAAGATCGCGGTTTTTCGGGGGAGCTGTTTTTT
TRBJ2-1 | TRBD2 | TRBV5-4 | once | CASTTGGQRGSDEQFF | TGTGCCAGCACCACCGGGGGCCAGCGGGGGTCCGATGAGCAGTTCTTC
TRBJ2-5 | NA | TRBV7-8 | NA | CASSLSLGTPRATETQYF | TGTGCCAGCAGCTTGTCCCTCGGGACTCCACGAGCCACGGAGACCCAGTACTTC
TRBJ2-5 | TRBD2 | TRBV5-1 | once | CASSLGLAGGPGYQETQYF | TGCGCCAGCAGCCTGGGACTAGCGGGGGGGCCTGGGTACCAAGAGACCCAGTACTTC
TRBJ1-2 | NA | TRBV19 | NA | CASSPYSPPDSANYGYTF | TGTGCCAGTAGCCCTTATAGTCCCCCGGACAGCGCTAACTATGGCTACACCTTC
TRBJ2-2 | NA | TRBV27 | NA | CASSFTQGAGELFF | TGTGCCAGCAGTTTCACCCAAGGAGCCGGGGAGCTGTTTTTT
TRBJ1-1 | NA | TRBV5-1 | NA | CASSSGTGTTEAFF | TGCGCCAGCAGCTCGGGTACAGGGACCACTGAAGCTTTCTTT
TRBJ2-7 | NA | TRBV7-2 | NA | CASSPQGGLVVGEQYF | TGTGCCAGCAGCCCACAAGGGGGTCTCGTCGTTGGGGAGCAGTACTTC
TRBJ2-7 | TRBD2 | TRBV15 | NA | CATSLGRVQAGDYEQYF | TGTGCCACCAGCCTAGGGAGGGTCCAAGCAGGAGACTACGAGCAGTACTTC
TRBJ1-5 | TRBD1 | TRBV28 | NA | CASSWGQVNQPQHF | TGTGCCAGCAGTTGGGGACAGGTCAATCAGCCCCAGCATTTT
TRBJ1-2 | TRBD1 | TRBV18 | NA | CASSEGAGGYTF | TGTGCCAGCTCGGAGGGGGCAGGCGGCTACACCTTC
TRBJ2-1 | TRBD2 | TRBV7-6 | NA | CASSDFGGGAINEQFF | TGTGCCAGCAGCGACTTTGGCGGGGGGGCCATCAATGAGCAGTTCTTC
TRBJ2-7 | TRBD1 | TRBV27 | NA | CASSGTGGYEQYF | TGTGCCAGCAGTGGGACAGGGGGCTACGAGCAGTACTTC